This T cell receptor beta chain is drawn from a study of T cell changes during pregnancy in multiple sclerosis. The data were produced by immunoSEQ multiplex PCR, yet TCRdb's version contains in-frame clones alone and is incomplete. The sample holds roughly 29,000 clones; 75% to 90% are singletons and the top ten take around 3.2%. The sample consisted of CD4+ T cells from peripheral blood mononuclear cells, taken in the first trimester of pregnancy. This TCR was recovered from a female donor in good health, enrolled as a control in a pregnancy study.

CDR3 sequence (DNA): TGTGCCAGCAGCCCCCTGGGGGAAGTCAGGGGCACTGAAGCTTTCTTT. Translating it yields CASSPLGEVRGTEAFF. V usage is TRBV14 and J usage is TRBJ1-1; possibly TRBD1 for D (6 bases). V was trimmed by 4 bases and J by 4 bases, leaving 19 bases between them. The CDR3 runs 16 residues. CDR1 and CDR2 from the germline V gene are SGHDN and FVKESK.